These T cell receptor beta chains were read from a single sample in a study of monozygotic twins with inflammatory bowel disease. TCRdb re-called the 5' RACE reads and shows each CDR3 protein once, DNA omitted. This sample's table has a few hundred thousand distinct CDR3 sequences. What was sequenced was blood. The origin of the receptors is a human donor with ulcerative colitis or Crohn's disease, or a healthy co-twin of an affected twin (not recorded which). The CDR3 runs from the conserved cysteine through the conserved F or W.

v_gene: TRBV18; j_gene: TRBJ2-1; CDR3aa: CASSPPAAGAEQFF
v_gene: TRBV29-1; j_gene: TRBJ1-2; CDR3aa: CSVAGAGNNYGYTF
v_gene: TRBV7-2; j_gene: TRBJ2-3; CDR3aa: CASSFTSGGLTDTQYF
v_gene: TRBV3-1; j_gene: TRBJ1-1; CDR3aa: CASSQVQVHTEAFF
v_gene: TRBV27; j_gene: TRBJ1-2; CDR3aa: CASSPGGFGYTF
v_gene: TRBV7-6; j_gene: TRBJ1-1; CDR3aa: CASSLDTGDGEAFF
v_gene: TRBV7-2; j_gene: TRBJ2-2; CDR3aa: CASSLGYGELFF
v_gene: TRBV3-1; j_gene: TRBJ1-1; CDR3aa: CASSQVQGRTEAFF
v_gene: TRBV5-3; j_gene: TRBJ1-5; CDR3aa: CASSTRPGPLYSNQPQHF
v_gene: TRBV12-3/TRBV12-4; j_gene: TRBJ2-2; CDR3aa: CASSFSTATGELFF
v_gene: TRBV18; j_gene: TRBJ2-2; CDR3aa: CASSPGRGANTGELFF
v_gene: TRBV12-3/TRBV12-4; j_gene: TRBJ1-6; CDR3aa: CASSQGYSPLHF
v_gene: TRBV7-2; j_gene: TRBJ2-7; CDR3aa: CASSLVWGEQYF
v_gene: TRBV5-5; j_gene: TRBJ2-1; CDR3aa: CASSYGRTGPLVEQFF
v_gene: TRBV10-3; j_gene: TRBJ1-2; CDR3aa: CAISQGPNYGYTF
v_gene: TRBV4-2; j_gene: TRBJ2-5; CDR3aa: CASIQNPDSPETQYF
v_gene: TRBV7-2; j_gene: TRBJ1-1; CDR3aa: CASSSLQWNTEAFF
v_gene: TRBV5-1; j_gene: TRBJ2-1; CDR3aa: CASGQDPYNEQFF
v_gene: TRBV9; j_gene: TRBJ2-6; CDR3aa: CASRGANVLTF
v_gene: TRBV5-1; j_gene: TRBJ1-1; CDR3aa: CASSLATLNTEAFF
v_gene: TRBV29-1; j_gene: TRBJ2-1; CDR3aa: CSVEQSTWDGNEQFF
v_gene: TRBV5-1; j_gene: TRBJ1-2; CDR3aa: CASSSGTGLGRLYGYTF
v_gene: TRBV11-2; j_gene: TRBJ1-1; CDR3aa: CASSLEAGGITEAFF
v_gene: TRBV6-6; j_gene: TRBJ2-2; CDR3aa: CASSRHTNTGELFF
v_gene: TRBV19; j_gene: TRBJ1-1; CDR3aa: CASRSWTGVATEAFF
v_gene: TRBV7-2; j_gene: TRBJ2-5; CDR3aa: CASSETSGGPSRTQYF
v_gene: TRBV20-1; j_gene: TRBJ1-2; CDR3aa: CSARDRRSNYGYTF
v_gene: TRBV20-1; j_gene: TRBJ1-4; CDR3aa: CSAGVGEKLFF
v_gene: TRBV20-1; j_gene: TRBJ1-5; CDR3aa: CSARDFRGNQPQHF
v_gene: TRBV2; j_gene: TRBJ2-1; CDR3aa: CASSELAGVTFF
v_gene: TRBV5-1; j_gene: TRBJ2-1; CDR3aa: CASSLDVGSYNEQFF
v_gene: TRBV5-1; j_gene: TRBJ2-2; CDR3aa: CASSPTGLRGTGELFF
v_gene: TRBV7-6; j_gene: TRBJ2-5; CDR3aa: CASSSSTSPDF
v_gene: TRBV10-3; j_gene: TRBJ2-5; CDR3aa: CAMGTGDQKETQYF
v_gene: TRBV5-6; j_gene: TRBJ2-7; CDR3aa: CASSLKRPGYEQYF
v_gene: TRBV20-1; j_gene: TRBJ2-5; CDR3aa: CSAISPTRRQETQYF
v_gene: TRBV18; j_gene: TRBJ1-4; CDR3aa: CASSPWGREKLFF
v_gene: TRBV5-1; j_gene: TRBJ2-1; CDR3aa: CASSLEEYREQFF
v_gene: TRBV5-1; j_gene: TRBJ2-6; CDR3aa: CASSLGQTSANVLTF
v_gene: TRBV7-6; j_gene: TRBJ2-5; CDR3aa: CASSPPQETQYF
v_gene: TRBV7-2; j_gene: TRBJ2-4; CDR3aa: CASSLASGRSGIQYF
v_gene: TRBV5-5; j_gene: TRBJ2-7; CDR3aa: CASSWTGSYEQYF
v_gene: TRBV7-2; j_gene: TRBJ2-7; CDR3aa: CASSSTILGGQYF
v_gene: TRBV7-9; j_gene: TRBJ2-1; CDR3aa: CASSLMRFNEQFF
v_gene: TRBV5-1; j_gene: TRBJ2-3; CDR3aa: CASSVPTDTQYF
v_gene: TRBV4-2; j_gene: TRBJ2-5; CDR3aa: CASSQKAWAGKETQYF
v_gene: TRBV20-1; j_gene: TRBJ2-1; CDR3aa: CSASGIDSYNEQFF